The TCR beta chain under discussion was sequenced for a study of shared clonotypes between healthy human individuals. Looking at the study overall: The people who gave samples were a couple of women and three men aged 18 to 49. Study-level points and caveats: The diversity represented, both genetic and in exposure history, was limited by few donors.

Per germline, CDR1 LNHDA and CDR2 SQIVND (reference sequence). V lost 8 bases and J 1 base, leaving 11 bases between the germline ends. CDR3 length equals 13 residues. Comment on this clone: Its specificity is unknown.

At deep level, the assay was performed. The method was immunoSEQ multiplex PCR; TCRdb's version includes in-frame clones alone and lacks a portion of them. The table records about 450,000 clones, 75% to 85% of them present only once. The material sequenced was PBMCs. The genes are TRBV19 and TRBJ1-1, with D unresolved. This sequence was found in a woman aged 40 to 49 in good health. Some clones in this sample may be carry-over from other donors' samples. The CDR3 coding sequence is TGTGCCAGTTGTGACCAGGAGAACACTGAAGCTTTCTTT. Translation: CASCDQENTEAFF.